The clone carrying this T cell receptor (beta chain) was counted a few times. Its antigen is undetermined. The data originate from a study of T-cell memory formation after mild COVID-19. Findings of the study overall: Memory sampled before infection contained some responding clones, suggesting cross-reactive memory joined. Of the contracting clones, CD4+ ones lay mainly in CM and EM, and CD8+ ones in EMRA.

A single record per CDR3 protein comes from TCRdb applying MiXCR to the 5' RACE reads. The data contain under 400,000 distinct CDR3 sequences, 25% to 30% of them singletons. The V segment lost 5 bases and the J segment 4 bases; nucleotides outside the gene matches: 7. The germline V gene encodes CDR1 LGHDT and CDR2 YNNKEL (reference sequence). This CDR3 comprises 15 residues. Sequenced: PBMCs or a T cell subset sorted from them (not recorded which). The source of this sequence is an adult woman who had mild COVID-19 (a few samples of this study predate the infection). Cell type and time point are not known. The chain links TRBV3-1 to TRBJ2-1; 8 bases line up with TRBD1. CDR3 amino acids: CASSSQGGPYNEQFF. CDR3 nucleotide sequence: TGTGCCAGCAGCTCACAGGGGGGACCTTACAATGAGCAGTTCTTC.